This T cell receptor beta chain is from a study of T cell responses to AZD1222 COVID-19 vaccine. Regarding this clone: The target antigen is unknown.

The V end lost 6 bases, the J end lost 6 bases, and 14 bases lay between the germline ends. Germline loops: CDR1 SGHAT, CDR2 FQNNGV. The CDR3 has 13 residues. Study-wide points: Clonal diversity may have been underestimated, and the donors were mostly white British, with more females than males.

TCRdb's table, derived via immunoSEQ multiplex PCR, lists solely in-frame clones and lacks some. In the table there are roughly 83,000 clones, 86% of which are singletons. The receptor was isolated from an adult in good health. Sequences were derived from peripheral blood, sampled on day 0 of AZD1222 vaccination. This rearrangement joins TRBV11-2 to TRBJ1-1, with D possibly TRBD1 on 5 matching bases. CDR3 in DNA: TGTGCCAGCAGTAATTTTAGACAGTCTGAAGCTTTCTTT. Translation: CASSNFRQSEAFF. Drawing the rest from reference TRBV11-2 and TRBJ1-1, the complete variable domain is EAGVAQSPRYKIIEKRQSVAFWCNPISGHATLYWYQQILGQGPKLLIQFQNNGVVDDSQLPKDRFSAERLKGVDSTLKIQPAKLEDSAVYLCASSNFRQSEAFFGQGTRLTVV.